The T cell receptor (beta chain) described here comes from a study of beta chain features in type 1 diabetes. The study's findings and limits: Type 1 diabetes patients had TCRB CDR3s that were shorter (moderately but significantly so) in all four CD4+ subsets.

This clone was detected a few times. Its antigen remains unidentified. CDR1 MNHEY and CDR2 SVGAGI come from the germline V gene. The CDR3 covers 12 residues. V was cut by 8 bases and J by 4 bases, with 11 bases left in between. The sequenced template was cDNA made from the entire isolated RNA. Produced via immunoSEQ multiplex PCR; TCRdb's table is partial and in-frame only. The table records under 300,000 clones, 20% of them present only once. This receptor was identified in a woman aged 40 to 50 with type 1 diabetes. Material: naive CD4+ T cells from blood. This chain joins TRBV6-5 and TRBJ1-2; TRBD1 might be the D (5 bases). CDR3: CASGDSSYGYTF. In nucleotides, the CDR3 is TGTGCCAGCGGTGACAGCTCCTATGGCTACACCTTC.